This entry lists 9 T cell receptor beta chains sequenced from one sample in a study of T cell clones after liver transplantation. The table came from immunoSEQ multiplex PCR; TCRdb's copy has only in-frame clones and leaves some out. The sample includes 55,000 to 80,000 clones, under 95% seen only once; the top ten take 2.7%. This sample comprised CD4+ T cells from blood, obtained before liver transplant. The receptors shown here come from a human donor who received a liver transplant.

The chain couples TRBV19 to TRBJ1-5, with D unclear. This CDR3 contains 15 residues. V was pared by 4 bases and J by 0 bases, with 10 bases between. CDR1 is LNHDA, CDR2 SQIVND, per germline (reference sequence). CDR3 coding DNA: TGTGCCAGTAGTACGACGGGCAATAGCAATCAGCCCCAGCATTTT. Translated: CASSTTGNSNQPQHF.

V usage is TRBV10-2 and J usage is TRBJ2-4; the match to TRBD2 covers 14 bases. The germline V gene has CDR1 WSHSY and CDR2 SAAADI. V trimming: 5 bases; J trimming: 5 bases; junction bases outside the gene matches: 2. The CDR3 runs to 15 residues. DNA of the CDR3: TGCGCCAGCAGTTTGGGACTAGCGGGAGAAAACATTCAGTACTTC. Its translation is CASSLGLAGENIQYF.

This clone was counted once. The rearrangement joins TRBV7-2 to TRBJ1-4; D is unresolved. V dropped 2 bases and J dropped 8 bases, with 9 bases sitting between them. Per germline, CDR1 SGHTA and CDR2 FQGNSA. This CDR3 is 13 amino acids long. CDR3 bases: TGTGCCAGCAGCTTAATGAAACAGGAAAAACTGTTTTTT. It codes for CASSLMKQEKLFF.

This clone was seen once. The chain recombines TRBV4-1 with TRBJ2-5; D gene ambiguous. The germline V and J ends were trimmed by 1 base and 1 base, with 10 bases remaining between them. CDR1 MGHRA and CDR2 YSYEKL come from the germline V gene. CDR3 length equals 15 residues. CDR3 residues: CASSQGTSVQETQYF. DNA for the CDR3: TGCGCCAGCAGCCAAGGAACAAGCGTCCAAGAGACCCAGTACTTC.

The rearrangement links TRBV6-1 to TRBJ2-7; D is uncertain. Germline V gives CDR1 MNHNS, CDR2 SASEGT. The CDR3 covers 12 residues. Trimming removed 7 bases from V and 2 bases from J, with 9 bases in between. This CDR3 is CASMVRPYEQYF. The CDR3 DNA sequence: TGTGCCAGCATGGTCAGACCCTACGAGCAGTACTTC.

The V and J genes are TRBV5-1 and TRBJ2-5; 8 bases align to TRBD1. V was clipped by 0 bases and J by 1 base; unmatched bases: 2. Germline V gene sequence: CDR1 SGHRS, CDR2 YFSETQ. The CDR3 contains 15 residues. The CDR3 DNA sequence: TGCGCCAGCAGCTTGGGACAGGGGACCCAAGAGACCCAGTACTTC. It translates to CASSLGQGTQETQYF.

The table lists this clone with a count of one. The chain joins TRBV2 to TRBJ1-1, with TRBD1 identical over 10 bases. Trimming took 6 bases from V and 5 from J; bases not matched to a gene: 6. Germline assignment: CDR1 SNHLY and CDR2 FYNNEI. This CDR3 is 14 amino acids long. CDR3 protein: CASSPGQGKTEAFF. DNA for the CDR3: TGTGCCAGCAGCCCGGGACAGGGGAAGACTGAAGCTTTCTTT.

The CDR3, as DNA: TGTGCCAGCAGCTTAGCGGGAGTCGCCTATGGCTACACCTTC. Translated, it gives CASSLAGVAYGYTF. The chain couples TRBV7-8 to TRBJ1-2; no clear D gene. Germline CDR1 SGHVS, CDR2 FQNEAQ. This CDR3 region has 14 residues. The V end lost 0 bases, the J end lost 4 bases, and 9 bases lay between the germline ends.

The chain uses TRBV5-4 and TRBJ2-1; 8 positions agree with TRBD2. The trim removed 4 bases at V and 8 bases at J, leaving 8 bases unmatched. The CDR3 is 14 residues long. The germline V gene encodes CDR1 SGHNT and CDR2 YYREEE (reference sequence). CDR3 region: CASSPGTRVHEQFF. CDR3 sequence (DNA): TGTGCCAGCAGCCCCGGGACTAGGGTCCATGAGCAGTTCTTC.